The following is a T cell receptor (beta chain) sequence with its context. The CDR3 consists of 17 residues. The germline CDR1 and CDR2 sequences are MGHRA and YSYEKL. Germline trimming cut 0 bases from V and 6 bases from J; bases unmatched to any gene: 7. The data were taken from a study of blood T cell repertoires in COVID-19. As for the study in general: Donors in the United States, Italy and Spain gave samples during acute or convalescent COVID-19. The cDNA or gDNA used as material had been derived from T cells, B-cell-depleted T cells, or PBMCs.

As processed by the authors: The assay estimated nucleated cells by amplifying reference gene primers. TCRdb's table, derived via immunoSEQ multiplex PCR, lists solely in-frame clones and lacks some. Clonal size and the V and J genes are those of that table, whereas D and trimming came from the DNA. The sample holds about 190,000 clones, approximately 79% seen once. The V gene is TRBV4-1, the J gene TRBJ2-3; 12 positions match TRBD2. Sequenced input: peripheral blood. The sequence derives from a man aged 25-45 years with active or convalescent COVID-19. This chain's CDR3 is CASSQEKTSGRRDTQYF. CDR3 bases: TGCGCCAGCAGCCAAGAGAAAACTAGCGGGAGGCGGGATACGCAGTATTTT.